This T cell receptor (beta chain) is from a study of long-term antiretroviral therapy in people with HIV (dated by TCRdb to about 2022). For context, the study as a whole: Collection of the earliest samples took place about a decade ahead of the 2015 WHO recommendation for immediate ART, at a time when ART was typically delayed until CD4 counts fell. Among the approximately 30 participants with HIV, about 11 were female. A total of 150 to 200 cryopreserved PBMC samples came from 25 to 35 adults with confirmed HIV infection and were collected serially over a mean of about six years (range 1-12). Whether ART initiation and durable HIV suppression were associated with changes in peripheral blood TRB repertoire composition and diversity was tested in a retrospective serial study. No cross-contamination during QIAcube processing was shown when test extractions of a monoclonal T-cell line were performed alongside about 33 polyclonal samples.

What the work shows at the level of the full study, not this receptor alone: Expanded TRB clones identified before ART initiation dominated the repertoire across all time points, though the dominance fluctuated and decreased in many PLHIV after ART. Inferences about post-ART repertoire changes were limited because no data were available on ART adherence, viral resistance or therapy changes. HIV repertoires had narrower CDR3 length ranges than controls, and the network structure suggested an antigen-experienced repertoire that shifted only slightly toward naive after ART. Starting ART was linked to a significant rise in TRB diversity, yet even with long-term ART the diversity remained significantly lower than in transplant donor controls. The samples span the years 2004 to 2017, and the ART regimens used at that time may not be as effective as current regimens. Because PBMC availability was limited, only the TCR beta chain was sequenced, with no alpha chain pairing. Because pre-ART samples had limited cell numbers, profiling was done on unsorted PBMC rather than on sorted CD4+ and CD8+ T cells.

Taken from the germline V gene (reference sequence), the CDR1 and CDR2 loops are GTSNPN and SVGIG. The CDR3 runs 15 residues from the cysteine to the phenylalanine. Solely the CDR3 DNA is kept, with 45 bases framed from the first base. V loses 7 bases of germline sequence and J loses 6 bases, and the interval between the two ends is 24 bases. Inclusion was restricted to participants for whom at least one PBMC sample before ART initiation and at least two post-ART samples were available. Every participant with HIV received treatment in the United States of America. Cryopreserved samples of roughly 0.95-10 million PBMC were thawed and washed before DNA extraction. At the time of the earliest PBMC sample for each participant with HIV, ages ranged from roughly 23 to 55 years. PBMC samples from each participant spanned 1-4 timepoints before ART initiation and 2-8 timepoints after ART initiation, with a median of 7 samples. For every participant, serial HIV viral load, CD4+ T-cell count, ART history and demographic data were obtained. A Qiagen kit on a QIAcube was used to extract genomic DNA from unsorted PBMC, with samples processed in batches of 12.

On this clone: There is no known antigen for this receptor. There are no base qualities to consult, and no much larger clone falls within one base.

The immunoSEQ hsTCRB v3.0 assay was used at survey level resolution for TRB variable region sequencing. TRB sequencing targeted a depth of about 40,000-50,000 T-cell genomes per sample. An Illumina MiSeq with a v3 150-cycle kit was used to sequence the pooled TRB libraries. Under the source paper's analysis protocol: Analysis of repertoires was carried out in R inside a reproducible Nextflow workflow spanning QC, data transformation and analysis. LymphoSeq2, an R package for exploring AIRR-Seq data, was used to implement custom analyses. A handful of samples that produced fewer than 5000 total TRB sequences were removed, so approximately 190 HIV repertoires were analyzed. Of the roughly 180 retained HIV repertoires, roughly 61 were collected before and 120 to 130 after ART initiation. Each repertoire was downsampled to 5000 TRB nucleotide sequences, and summary statistics were averaged across 100 downsampling iterations. TRB sequences were retained for analysis only if CDR3 regions of at least seven amino acids were present. Diversity was measured with a Shannon entropy-derived clonality score and the Gini coefficient. In repertoire networks, the top 5000 CDR3 amino acid sequences were linked whenever an edit distance of one separated two sequences. For TRB CDR3 amino acid sequences, antigen specificity groups and MHC restriction were predicted with GLIPH2. To flag known associations with CMV, EBV, HIV or tissue antigens, CDR3 amino acid sequences were compared against VDJdb and McPAS-TCR. Pre-ART, post-ART and control groups were compared with Wilcoxon signed-rank tests and Holm-Bonferroni correction. TCRdb carries this immuneACCESS record with in-frame sequences only. Its versions omit some clonotypes, under half of them owing to an unresolved V gene in the studies checked, with the rest unexplained. D and trimming were read from the DNA, whereas the V and J calls and clone size are those reported in that table. The sample table contains 22,000 or so clones; only one count was recorded for around four fifths of them. The ten largest account for about 4.5% of the sample.

The chain is encoded by TRBV30 joined to TRBJ1-2, and possibly TRBD1, on 5 matching bases. The sequence came from a man aged 25 to 45 with HIV. This sample comprised unsorted PBMCs, obtained roughly 6.2 years after starting antiretroviral therapy. The CDR3 protein sequence reads: CASTPTERGIDGYTF. The DNA sequence reads TGTGCCTCGACACCTACGGAGAGGGGTATAGATGGCTACACCTTC.